The T cell receptor (beta chain) under discussion was sequenced for a study of beta chain features in type 1 diabetes. Regarding the study as a whole: Shorter templates might be favored by PCR, equally in patients and controls. Type 1 diabetes patients showed fewer insertions and more deletions at VDJ junctions. There was no resolution here of whether HLA type influences TCRB rearrangement.

Notes on this clone: As yet, its antigen is unknown.

Every isolated RNA sample was fully reverse transcribed, so sequencing captured expressed TCRB transcripts. The table came from immunoSEQ multiplex PCR; TCRdb's copy has only in-frame clones and leaves some out. Here the sample spans 310,000 or so clones, 7% to 9% being singletons. V lost 6 bases to trimming and J lost 5 bases; unmatched junction nucleotides: 10. The CDR3 sequence is 15 residues long. Germline CDR1 is MNHNS and CDR2 is SASEGT. Input material: central memory CD4+ T cells from blood. The chain couples TRBV6-1 to TRBJ1-5, with 7 nucleotides matching TRBD1. The sequence was obtained from a woman younger than 30 in good health. The CDR3 nucleotides read TGTGCCAGCAGCTCCTGGGGGGACAGCTATCAGCCCCAGCATTTT. Translating it yields CASSSWGDSYQPQHF.